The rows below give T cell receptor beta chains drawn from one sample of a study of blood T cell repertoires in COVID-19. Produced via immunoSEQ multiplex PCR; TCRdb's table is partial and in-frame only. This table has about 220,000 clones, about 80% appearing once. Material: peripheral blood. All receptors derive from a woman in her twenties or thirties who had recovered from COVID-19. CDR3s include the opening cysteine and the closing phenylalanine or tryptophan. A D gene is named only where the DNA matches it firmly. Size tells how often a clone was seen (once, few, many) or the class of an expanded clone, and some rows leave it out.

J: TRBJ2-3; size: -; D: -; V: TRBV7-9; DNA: TGTGCCAGCAGCTCCGAGCGAGCCCTGGGCACAGATACGCAGTATTTT; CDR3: CASSSERALGTDTQYF
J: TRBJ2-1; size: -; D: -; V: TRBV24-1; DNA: TGTGCCACCAGTGATTTATCCCCTGCGCGGAATTCGGCATGGGAGCAGTTCTTC; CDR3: CATSDLSPARNSAWEQFF
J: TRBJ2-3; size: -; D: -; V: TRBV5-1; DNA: TGCGCCAGCAGCTTGGAGGGGGTTACAGATACGCAGTATTTT; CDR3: CASSLEGVTDTQYF
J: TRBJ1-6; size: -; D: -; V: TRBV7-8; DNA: TGTGCCAGCAGCTTAGTGCGGGGAGGTTCACCCCTCCACTTT; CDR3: CASSLVRGGSPLHF
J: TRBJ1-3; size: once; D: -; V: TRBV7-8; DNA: TGTGCCAGCAGCTCCAGGGGAGCTGGAAACACCATATATTTT; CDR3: CASSSRGAGNTIYF
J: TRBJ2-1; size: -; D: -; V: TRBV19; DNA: TGTGCCAGTAGTACCGGGAGCTCCTACAATGAGCAGTTCTTC; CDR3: CASSTGSSYNEQFF
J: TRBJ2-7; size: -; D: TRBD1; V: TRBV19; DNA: TGTGCCAGTAGAGGACAGGGACTCTACGAGCAGTACTTC; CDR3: CASRGQGLYEQYF
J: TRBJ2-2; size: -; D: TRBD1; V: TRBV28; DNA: TGTGCCAGCAGTTCTCAACCACAGGGGGCGGTGATAACCGGGGAGCTGTTTTTT; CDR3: CASSSQPQGAVITGELFF
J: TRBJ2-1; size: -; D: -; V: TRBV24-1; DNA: TGTGCCACCAGTGATCCAGGGCCCCAAGCGTACAATGAGCAGTTCTTC; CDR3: CATSDPGPQAYNEQFF
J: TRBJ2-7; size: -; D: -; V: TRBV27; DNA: TGTGCCATAGGGGGAAGAGGGCTCCTGATCTACGAGCAGTACTTC; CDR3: CAIGGRGLLIYEQYF
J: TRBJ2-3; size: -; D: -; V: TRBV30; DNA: TGTGCCTGGAGCGGGATAAGCACAGATACGCAGTATTTT; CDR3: CAWSGISTDTQYF
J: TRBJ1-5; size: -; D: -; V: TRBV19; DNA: TGTGCCAGTAGCCAGGGGCAGACGTGGTTGGGCAGCAATCAGCCCCAGCATTTT; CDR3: CASSQGQTWLGSNQPQHF
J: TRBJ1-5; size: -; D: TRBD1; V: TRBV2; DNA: TGTGCCAGCAACCCGGACAGGGGTAATCAGCCCCAGCATTTT; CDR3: CASNPDRGNQPQHF
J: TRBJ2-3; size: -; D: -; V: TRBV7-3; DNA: TGTGCCAGCAGCTTAGGCCCAGGGCCAGATACGCAGTATTTT; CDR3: CASSLGPGPDTQYF
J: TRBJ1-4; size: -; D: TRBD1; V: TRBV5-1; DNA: TGCGCCAGCAGCTGGGATCCTGACAGGGCTTCGGAAAAACTGTTTTTT; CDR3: CASSWDPDRASEKLFF
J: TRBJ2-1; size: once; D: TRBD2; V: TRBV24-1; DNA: TGTGCCACCAGTGATTTTGTGGGACTAGCGGGAGGGTGTACCTACAATGAGCAGTTCTTC; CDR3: CATSDFVGLAGGCTYNEQFF
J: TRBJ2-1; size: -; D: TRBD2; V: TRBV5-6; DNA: TGTGCCAGCAGCTTCAGGCTAGCGGGACACAATGAGCAGTTCTTC; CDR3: CASSFRLAGHNEQFF
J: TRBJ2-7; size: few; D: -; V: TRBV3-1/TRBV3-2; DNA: TGTGCCAGCAGCGTGGCCGGGGTTGGAGGCGACGAGCAGTACTTC; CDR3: CASSVAGVGGDEQYF
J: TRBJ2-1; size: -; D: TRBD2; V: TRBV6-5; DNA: TGTGCCAGCAGTTATACGGGAGGGCCTTACAATGAGCAGTTCTTC; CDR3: CASSYTGGPYNEQFF
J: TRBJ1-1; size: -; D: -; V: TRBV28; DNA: TGTGCCAGCAGTCCGCTGACAGCCTCGAACACTGAAGCTTTCTTT; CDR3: CASSPLTASNTEAFF
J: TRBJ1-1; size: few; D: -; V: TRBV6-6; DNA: TGTGCCAGCATGGGGCTGGCCACTGAAGCTTTCTTT; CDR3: CASMGLATEAFF
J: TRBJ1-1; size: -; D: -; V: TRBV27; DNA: TGTGCCAGCAGTTTATCTCGGGAGGCTGTAGACGCTTTCTTT; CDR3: CASSLSREAVDAFF
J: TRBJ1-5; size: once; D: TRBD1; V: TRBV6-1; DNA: TGTGCCAGCAGCTCCACAGGGGGCCAGCCCCAGCATTTT; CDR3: CASSSTGGQPQHF
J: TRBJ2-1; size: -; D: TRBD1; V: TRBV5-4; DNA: TGTGCCAGCAGCCCGACAGGGAACTTCAATGAGCAGTTCTTC; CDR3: CASSPTGNFNEQFF
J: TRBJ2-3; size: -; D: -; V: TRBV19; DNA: TGTGCCAGTAGTATCACGGGAACTAGCACAGATACGCAGTATTTT; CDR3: CASSITGTSTDTQYF
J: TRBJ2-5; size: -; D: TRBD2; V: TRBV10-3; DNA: TGTGCCATCAGAGGAGATGCGGGGGAAGAGACCCAGTACTTC; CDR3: CAIRGDAGEETQYF
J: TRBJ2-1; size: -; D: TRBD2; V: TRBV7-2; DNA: TGTGCCAGCAGCTTATGGGCGCTAGCGGGAACGAATGAGCAGTTCTTC; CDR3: CASSLWALAGTNEQFF
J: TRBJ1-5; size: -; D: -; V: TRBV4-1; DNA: TGCGCCAGCAGCCCCACGGAGGGTTCCCTAAGGAATCAGCCCCAGCATTTT; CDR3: CASSPTEGSLRNQPQHF
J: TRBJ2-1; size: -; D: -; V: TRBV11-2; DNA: TGTGCCAGCAGCTTGGGACTCAATGAGCAGTTCTTC; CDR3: CASSLGLNEQFF
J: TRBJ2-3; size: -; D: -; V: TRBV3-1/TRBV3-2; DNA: TGTGCCAGCACCTATACTCGGAGGTTAGCGGAAAGCACAGATACGCAGTATTTT; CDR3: CASTYTRRLAESTDTQYF
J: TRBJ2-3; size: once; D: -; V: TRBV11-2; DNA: TGTGCCAGCAGCTTAGGCAGACAAGATACGCAGTATTTT; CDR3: CASSLGRQDTQYF
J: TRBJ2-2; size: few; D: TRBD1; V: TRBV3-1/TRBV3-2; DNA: TGTGCCAGCAGCCGGAGGGACAGGGACACCGGGGAGCTGTTTTTT; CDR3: CASSRRDRDTGELFF
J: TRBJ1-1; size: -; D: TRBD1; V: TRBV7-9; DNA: TGTGCCAGCAGCCACTTAAAGGGACAGCTGAACACTGAAGCTTTCTTT; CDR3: CASSHLKGQLNTEAFF
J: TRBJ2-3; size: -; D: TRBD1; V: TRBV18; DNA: TGTGCCAGCTCACCCTTGGACAGAACCAGGGGGGATACGCAGTATTTT; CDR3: CASSPLDRTRGDTQYF
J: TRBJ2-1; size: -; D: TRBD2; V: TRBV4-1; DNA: TGCGCCAGCAGCTCCCGGACTAGCGGGAGTATGTATGAGCAGTTCTTC; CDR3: CASSSRTSGSMYEQFF